A single sample is the source of the 26 T cell receptor beta chains below, sequenced in a study of blood T cell repertoires in COVID-19. TCRdb's table, derived via immunoSEQ multiplex PCR, lists solely in-frame clones and lacks some. This sample has some 260,000 clones, with 88% found just once. The sample was peripheral blood. These receptors were taken from a woman in her 70s with COVID-19, enrolled during active disease.

The rearrangement uses TRBV3-1 (or the pseudogene TRBV3-2) and TRBJ2-3; 8 bases are shared with TRBD2. The ends lost 0 bases at V and 3 bases at J; junction bases unmatched: 8. Germline V gene lookup returns CDR1 LGHDT and CDR2 YNNKEL (reference sequence). The CDR3 totals 17 residues. DNA for the CDR3: TGTGCCAGCAGCCAAGAGGTTCAGCGGGAGCCAACAGATACGCAGTATTTT. It yields the protein CASSQEVQREPTDTQYF.

The chain links TRBV27 to TRBJ1-5; the match to TRBD1 covers 8 bases. The V gene end was trimmed by 4 bases and the J gene end by 7 bases; junction bases not matched to a gene: 15. Germline loops: CDR1 MNHEY, CDR2 SMNVEV (reference sequence). CDR3 length: 17 amino acids. The CDR3 sequence is CASSSIRTGILSQPQHF. The CDR3 DNA reads as TGTGCCAGCAGTTCAATCAGGACAGGGATTTTAAGCCAGCCCCAGCATTTT.

The chain recombines TRBV2 with TRBJ2-3, with 8 bases lining up with TRBD2. The CDR3 spans 16 residues. Germline V gene lookup returns CDR1 SNHLY and CDR2 FYNNEI. V shed 6 bases, J shed 4 bases, and the junction held 12 bases outside the gene matches. The CDR3 DNA reads as TGTGCCAGCAGCCTAACCCGGACTAGCTGGGCAGATACGCAGTATTTT. Translating it yields CASSLTRTSWADTQYF.

The chain employs TRBV12-3 or TRBV12-4 and TRBJ1-1; 7 positions match TRBD1. The CDR3 loop spans 13 amino acids. V trimming: 7 bases; J trimming: 5 bases; junction bases outside the gene matches: 7. CDR3 nucleotides: TGTGCCAGCACTTACACAGGGGTTACTGAAGCTTTCTTT. This sequence encodes CASTYTGVTEAFF.

The chain has TRBV20-1 and TRBJ1-2, with unresolved D. The CDR3 loop spans 11 amino acids. V was cut by 3 bases and J by 7 bases, with 9 bases left in between. Germline values: CDR1 DFQATT, CDR2 SNEGSKA (reference sequence). CDR3 nucleotides: TGCAGTGCTAGCCGCCAGGTTGGCTACACCTTC. Its protein is CSASRQVGYTF.

The chain has TRBV29-1 and TRBJ2-5, with D perhaps matching TRBD2 (5 bases). CDR1 is SQVTM and CDR2 is ANQGSEA in the germline V gene. Deletions cut 6 bases from V and 2 bases from J, with 13 bases between. The CDR3 extends over 13 amino acids. Here the CDR3 reads CSVDSSEQETQYF. The CDR3 bases are TGCAGCGTGGACTCGTCGGAGCAAGAGACCCAGTACTTC.

This chain links TRBV19 with TRBJ2-5; D gene uncertain. Trimming removed 4 bases from V and 2 bases from J, with 20 bases in between. The CDR3 runs 17 residues. CDR1 is LNHDA and CDR2 is SQIVND in the germline V gene (reference sequence). CDR3 sequence (DNA): TGTGCCAGTAGTAAATTTCCAGGTCCCCCCAGTCAAGAGACCCAGTACTTC. Translated: CASSKFPGPPSQETQYF.

Concerning this clone: The identical CDR3 is also encoded by other nucleotide sequences in the sample. This chain connects TRBV6-5 to TRBJ1-1; unclear D gene. Germline V CDR1 and CDR2: MNHEY, SVGAGI. The CDR3 extends over 13 amino acids. Trimming shortened V by 2 bases and J by 1 base, and 5 bases separated the two germline ends. In nucleotides, the CDR3 is TGTGCCAGCAGTTACCGGGGGAACACTGAAGCTTTCTTT. Translating it yields CASSYRGNTEAFF.

This clone has only one observation. The chain couples TRBV7-8 to TRBJ2-2; D remains unclear. From germline, CDR1 is SGHVS and CDR2 FQNEAQ. Trimming shortened V by 5 bases and J by 7 bases, and 23 bases separated the two germline ends. The CDR3 loop spans 17 amino acids. CDR3 residues: CASSPRGRVPGGGELFF. The CDR3 coding sequence is TGTGCCAGCAGCCCCCGAGGCCGGGTCCCTGGTGGCGGGGAGCTGTTTTTT.

This clone was recorded once. The junction shows a germline mismatch at one end, possibly a read error. The rearrangement joins TRBV2 to TRBJ2-5; TRBD2 agrees at 10 bases. Germline V gene lookup returns CDR1 SNHLY and CDR2 FYNNEI. This CDR3 has 12 residues. The DNA for the CDR3 is TGTGCCAGCAGTGTAAGCGGGAGGGCCGCTCACTTC. Translating it yields CASSVSGRAAHF.

The V gene is TRBV6-5, the J gene TRBJ2-5, with D perhaps matching TRBD1 (7 bases). Germline V gene sequence: CDR1 MNHEY, CDR2 SVGAGI. The CDR3 covers 13 residues. Trimming took off 6 bases at V and 3 bases at J, with 11 bases between the two ends. CDR3 in DNA: TGTGCCAGCAGCCGGGGGACAGAAGAGACCCAGTACTTC. Translated, it gives CASSRGTEETQYF.

The V gene is TRBV6-5, the J gene TRBJ1-3; TRBD1 matches at 7 bases. V was pared by 6 bases and J by 8 bases, with 7 bases of the junction left unmatched. The germline gives CDR1 MNHEY, CDR2 SVGAGI. The CDR3 has 13 residues. CDR3 region: CASRTGSWDTIYF. The CDR3 DNA follows: TGTGCCAGCAGGACAGGGTCTTGGGACACCATATATTTT.

The CDR3 bases are TGTGCCAGCAGTGGGACAGGGGGCTACGAGCAGTACTTC. It yields the protein CASSGTGGYEQYF. The chain carries TRBV6-2 or TRBV6-3 and TRBJ2-7; 11 bases are a match to TRBD1. CDR1 is MNHEY and CDR2 is SVGEGT in the germline V gene. This CDR3 spans 13 amino acids. The junction had 0 bases not matched to a gene; V was cut back by 5 bases and J by 3 bases.

The chain's CDR3 is CAIGAGKVNTEAFF. CDR3 coding DNA: TGTGCCATCGGCGCAGGGAAGGTGAACACTGAAGCTTTCTTT. This chain links TRBV10-3 with TRBJ1-1, with a weak D call TRBD1 (5 bases). The germline gives CDR1 ENHRY, CDR2 SYGVKD. V gave up 8 bases and J gave up 0 bases, with 13 bases separating them. CDR3 length equals 14 residues.

V usage is TRBV7-9 and J usage is TRBJ1-5; the match to TRBD1 covers 10 bases. The V and J ends lost 5 bases and 6 bases, in that order; junction bases with no gene match: 7. From germline, CDR1 is SEHNR and CDR2 FQNEAQ (reference sequence). This CDR3 is 15 amino acids long. CDR3 protein: CASSPGQGGSQPQHF. The CDR3 DNA is TGTGCCAGCAGCCCTGGACAGGGGGGGAGTCAGCCCCAGCATTTT.

The rearrangement uses TRBV24-1 and TRBJ1-5, with 9 bases lining up with TRBD1. CDR3 length: 15 residues. Germline V gene data show CDR1 as KGHDR and CDR2 as SFDVKD. The V gene end was trimmed by 4 bases and the J gene end by 7 bases; junction bases not matched to a gene: 7. The CDR3: CATSEAGTGSQPQHF. The CDR3 nucleotides are TGTGCCACCAGTGAGGCCGGGACAGGGTCCCAGCCCCAGCATTTT.

The J gene is TRBJ1-6, the V gene TRBV30, with 10 bases aligning to TRBD1. CDR1 is GTSNPN and CDR2 is SVGIG in the germline V gene (reference sequence). The CDR3 runs to 13 residues. V dropped 1 base and J dropped 13; count of bases not matched to a gene: 4. CDR3 sequence (DNA): TGTGCCTGGAGTGGGACAGGGGGACACCCCCTCCACTTT. This translates into CAWSGTGGHPLHF. Combining the CDR3 with reference TRBV30 and TRBJ1-6 gives the whole variable domain SQTIHQWPATLVQPVGSPLSLECTVEGTSNPNLYWYRQAAGRGLQLLFYSVGIGQISSEVPQNLSASRPQDRQFILSSKKLLLSDSGFYLCAWSGTGGHPLHFGNGTRLTVT.

CDR3: CASSPGGGRGYEQYF. Written as DNA, the CDR3 is TGTGCCAGCTCACCAGGTGGAGGGAGGGGTTACGAGCAGTACTTC. J is TRBJ2-7 and V is TRBV18, with 7 positions matching TRBD2. The V segment lost 2 bases and the J segment 4 bases; nucleotides outside the gene matches: 8. From germline, CDR1 is KGHSH and CDR2 LQKENI. The CDR3 length is 15 residues.

The rearrangement links TRBV6-2 or TRBV6-3 to TRBJ1-1; 8 bases are a match to TRBD1. Germline V gene sequence: CDR1 MNHEY, CDR2 SVGEGT. The V gene end was trimmed by 0 bases and the J gene end by 10 bases; junction bases not matched to a gene: 10. The CDR3 spans 15 residues. The CDR3 DNA sequence: TGTGCCAGCAGTTACTCGAGACAGGGGATAACCGGAGCTTTCTTT. It is translated as CASSYSRQGITGAFF.

V and J are TRBV6-6 and TRBJ2-1, with TRBD1 matching over 9 bases. After removal of 2 bases from V and 13 bases from J, the junction contained 6 bases not matched to a gene. CDR3 length: 13 residues. The germline gives CDR1 MNHNY, CDR2 SVGAGI (reference sequence). The CDR3 here is CASSYGDRVTQFF. The CDR3 region has the DNA TGTGCCAGCAGTTACGGGGACAGGGTAACTCAGTTCTTC.

The chain has TRBV19 and TRBJ2-5; D call uncertain. V lost 4 bases, J lost 3 bases, and 9 bases lay in between. This CDR3 is built from 13 residues. Looked up from germline, CDR1 is LNHDA and CDR2 is SQIVND (reference sequence). The CDR3 DNA reads TGTGCCAGTAGTACCCAGTTGGAAGAGACCCAGTACTTC. This sequence encodes CASSTQLEETQYF.

This chain links TRBV27 with TRBJ2-6; 14 bases agree with TRBD2. Germline lookup yields CDR1 MNHEY and CDR2 SMNVEV (reference sequence). Trimming removed 4 bases from V and 2 bases from J; junction bases left unmatched: 10. The CDR3 runs 20 residues. The DNA of the CDR3 is TGTGCCAGCAGTTCCCGTCCGGGACTAGCGGGAGTAACTGGGGCCAACGTCCTGACTTTC. Translated, it gives CASSSRPGLAGVTGANVLTF.

This clone has a single count. The chain couples TRBV2 to TRBJ2-7; TRBD1 matches 7 bases. J lost 6 bases, V lost 6 bases, and 5 bases had no gene match. Germline CDR1 and CDR2: SNHLY and FYNNEI. The CDR3 is 12 amino acids. CDR3 nucleotides: TGTGCCAGCAGCATGACAGGGTTCGAGCAGTACTTC. It specifies CASSMTGFEQYF. Using reference TRBV2 and TRBJ2-7 for the parts outside the CDR3, the full variable domain is EPEVTQTPSHQVTQMGQEVILRCVPISNHLYFYWYRQILGQKVEFLVSFYNNEISEKSEIFDDQFSVERPDGSNFTLKIRSTKLEDSAMYFCASSMTGFEQYFGPGTRLTVT.

The chain uses TRBV3-1 (or the pseudogene TRBV3-2) and TRBJ2-1; the match to TRBD1 covers 8 bases. The V gene end was trimmed by 2 bases and the J gene end by 4 bases; junction bases not matched to a gene: 4. CDR1 LGHDT and CDR2 YNNKEL come from the germline V gene (reference sequence). The CDR3 runs to 15 residues. CDR3 DNA sequence: TGTGCCAGCAGCCAACAGGGGGCGGTGTACAATGAGCAGTTCTTC. Translated, it gives CASSQQGAVYNEQFF.

Note on this clone: Other DNA sequences in this specimen translate into the identical CDR3. The genes are TRBV5-1 and TRBJ2-1; 11 nucleotides line up with TRBD2. CDR3 length: 15 residues. The germline V gene encodes CDR1 SGHRS and CDR2 YFSETQ. With V trimmed by 0 bases and J by 6 bases, 2 bases remained unmatched. CDR3 sequence reads: CASSLVGTSGNEQFF. As DNA, the CDR3 is TGCGCCAGCAGCTTGGTTGGGACTAGCGGCAATGAGCAGTTCTTC.

The CDR3 sequence: CASQAGRTNEKLFF. CDR3 DNA: TGTGCCAGCCAAGCAGGGAGGACTAATGAAAAACTGTTTTTT. The chain carries TRBV2 and TRBJ1-4; the D gene is possibly TRBD1 (5 bases). Germline V lookup: CDR1 SNHLY, CDR2 FYNNEI. The germline V and J ends were trimmed by 8 bases and 2 bases, with 12 bases remaining between them. The CDR3 is 14 residues long.